This note documents a single T cell receptor beta chain sequence. Primers: 60 Vbeta forward and 13 Jbeta reverse. The protocol was immunoSEQ multiplex PCR, while the TCRdb copy is restricted to in-frame clones and leaves out a portion. The sample has about 190,000 clones, about nine tenths seen once. These data belong to a study of cytomegalovirus exposure and HLA in healthy donors. The V gene's germline CDR1 is SGHNT and CDR2 YYREEE (reference sequence). The CDR3 contains 17 residues. Trimming removed 4 bases from V and 3 bases from J, with 22 bases in between. Sample: PBMCs. V and J are TRBV5-4 and TRBJ1-2, with D tentatively TRBD1 (6 bases). The sequence was collected from a boy younger than 10 in good health and CMV-seronegative. CDR3 in DNA: TGTGCCAGCAGCCCGGGGGGGGCCGGTTCGACCGACTATGGCTACACCTTC. Residues: CASSPGGAGSTDYGYTF.